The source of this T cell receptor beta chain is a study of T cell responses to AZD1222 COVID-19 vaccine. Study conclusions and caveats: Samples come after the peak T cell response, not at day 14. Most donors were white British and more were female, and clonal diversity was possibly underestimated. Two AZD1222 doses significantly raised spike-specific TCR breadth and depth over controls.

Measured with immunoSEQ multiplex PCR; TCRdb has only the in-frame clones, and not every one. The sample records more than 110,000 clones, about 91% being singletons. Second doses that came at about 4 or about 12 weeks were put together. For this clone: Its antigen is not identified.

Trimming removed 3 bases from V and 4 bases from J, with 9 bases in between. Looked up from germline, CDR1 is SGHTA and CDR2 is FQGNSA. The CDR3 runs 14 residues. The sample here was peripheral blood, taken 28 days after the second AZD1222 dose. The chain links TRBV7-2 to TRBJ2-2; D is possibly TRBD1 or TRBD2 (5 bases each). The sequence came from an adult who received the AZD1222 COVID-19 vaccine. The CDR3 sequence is CASSFSGGTGELFF. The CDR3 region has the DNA TGTGCCAGCAGCTTTAGTGGGGGCACCGGGGAGCTGTTTTTT. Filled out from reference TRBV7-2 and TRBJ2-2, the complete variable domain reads GAGVSQSPSNKVTEKGKDVELRCDPISGHTALYWYRQSLGQGLEFLIYFQGNSAPDKSGLPSDRFSAERTGGSVSTLTIQRTQQEDSAVYLCASSFSGGTGELFFGEGSRLTVL.